The sequence of this T cell receptor (beta chain) was determined in a study of T cells in Graves' hyperthyroidism and ophthalmopathy. Study-wide results and limits: Patients with ophthalmopathy were separated from those with stable hyperthyroidism by a 13 V-J model.

Amplified regions were TCR beta CDR3 sequences from RNA transcripts. First-round RT-PCR targeting the TCR CDR3 was performed with the HTBI primer set. TCRdb re-analysed the multiplex PCR reads in MiXCR, keeping a single row per CDR3 protein. The sample comprises approximately 620,000 distinct CDR3 sequences, approximately 15% of which are singletons, and 5.8% rests with the top ten. A word on this clonotype: Its antigen is undetermined. One junction end disagrees with the germline gene, perhaps due to a read error.

Diagnostic decisions used clinical symptoms, serum thyroxine and TRAb, thyroid ultrasound and orbital computed tomography. Germline loops: CDR1 LNHDA, CDR2 SQIVND (reference sequence). This CDR3 region has 15 residues. The sequence was obtained from a woman aged 30 to 39 with Graves' hyperthyroidism that later progressed to Graves' ophthalmopathy. The chain employs TRBV19 and TRBJ1-5; TRBD1 agrees at 8 bases. Source material: blood. The CDR3 spells CTSPDGTGHNQPQHF. The CDR3 coding sequence is TGTACCAGTCCTGATGGGACAGGCCACAATCAGCCCCAGCATTTT.